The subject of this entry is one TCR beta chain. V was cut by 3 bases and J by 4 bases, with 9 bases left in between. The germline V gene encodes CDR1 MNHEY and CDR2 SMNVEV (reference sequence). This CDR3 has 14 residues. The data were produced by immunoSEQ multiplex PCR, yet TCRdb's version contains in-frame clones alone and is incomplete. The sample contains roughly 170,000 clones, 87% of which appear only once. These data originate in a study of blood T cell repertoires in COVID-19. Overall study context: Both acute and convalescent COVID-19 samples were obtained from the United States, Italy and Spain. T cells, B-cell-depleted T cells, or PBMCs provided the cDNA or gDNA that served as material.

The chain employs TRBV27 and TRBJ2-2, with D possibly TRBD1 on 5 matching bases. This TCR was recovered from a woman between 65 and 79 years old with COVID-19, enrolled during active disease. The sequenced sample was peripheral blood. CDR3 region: CASSLDKFTGELFF. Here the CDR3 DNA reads TGTGCCAGCAGTTTGGACAAGTTCACCGGGGAGCTGTTTTTT.